The rows below give T cell receptor beta chains drawn from one sample of a study of T cell changes during pregnancy in multiple sclerosis. Data came from immunoSEQ multiplex PCR; TCRdb stores just in-frame clones and leaves some out. Altogether some 64,000 clones are present, 90% being singletons, with the ten largest covering 3.3%. The source material was peripheral blood, sampled in the first trimester of pregnancy. These receptors all stem from a female donor in good health, enrolled as a control in a pregnancy study. CDR3s include the opening cysteine and the closing phenylalanine or tryptophan. The listing skips clone size in some rows; elsewhere it reads once, few, many or a size class.

j_call v_call clone_size cdr3_aa
TRBJ2-1 TRBV6-1 NA CASSAKMGGNEQFF
TRBJ1-5 TRBV19 NA CASSPDRDQPQHF
TRBJ1-2 TRBV6-6 NA CASSYDQGALNYGYTF
TRBJ1-4 TRBV30 once CAWSEGGSAATNEKLFF
TRBJ1-5 TRBV9 NA CASSDSKDRGGQPQHF
TRBJ2-3 TRBV13 NA CASSLPGLAGEENTQYF
TRBJ1-5 TRBV4-2 NA CASSQEGRTAANNQPQHF
TRBJ2-6 TRBV27 NA CASSLYFGQGRTSGANVLTF
TRBJ2-7 TRBV5-1 NA CASSLEGLAGREQYF
TRBJ1-2 TRBV1 NA CTSSRVTVNYGYTF
TRBJ1-1 TRBV5-4 few CASSSYTEAFF
TRBJ2-2 TRBV5-4 once CASSVASGRNTGELFF
TRBJ2-7 TRBV7-2 NA CASSMDRNYEQYF
TRBJ1-2 TRBV28 NA CATSGAFNYGYTF
TRBJ1-4 TRBV6-6 NA CASSYGQLNEKLFF
TRBJ2-3 TRBV27 NA CASSLLAGGEGDTQYF
TRBJ2-5 TRBV7-6 NA CASSLAVLLGRETQYF
TRBJ2-7 TRBV5-4 NA CASSFDTFYEQYF
TRBJ1-5 TRBV28 NA CASSLTGVYSNQPQHF
TRBJ1-1 TRBV18 NA CASSPGTPDHTEAFF
TRBJ2-7 TRBV5-1 NA CASSNTGGSYEQYF
TRBJ2-7 TRBV29-1 once CSVGRSYEQYF
TRBJ2-1 TRBV10-3 NA CAISTGNEQFF
TRBJ2-3 TRBV6-5 NA CASSNGQATDTQYF
TRBJ2-7 TRBV7-2 NA CASSLVGRPGSYEQYF
TRBJ1-5 TRBV27 NA CASSLSSGGNQPQHF
TRBJ2-5 TRBV7-2 NA CASSLALRRLVFETQYF
TRBJ2-2 TRBV5-1 NA CASGRLMNTGELFF
TRBJ1-4 TRBV28 NA CASSPTRGTNEKLFF
TRBJ2-3 TRBV6-4 NA CASSEGTSGTDTQYF
TRBJ2-5 TRBV5-6 NA CASSFGTGGQETQYF
TRBJ2-7 TRBV27 NA CASSLYGGGEQYF
TRBJ2-3 TRBV15 NA CATSRDRGGGPDTQYF
TRBJ2-5 TRBV7-8 NA CASSTKPIRTFQETQYF
TRBJ2-3 TRBV5-3 NA CARNLDREADTQYF
TRBJ1-2 TRBV6-5 NA CASSYGTGEGYTF
TRBJ1-2 TRBV10-2 NA CASSESEGSRNYGYTF